The subject of this entry is one TCR beta chain. The data were taken from a study of blood T cell repertoires in COVID-19. About the study: Sample material is recorded as cDNA or gDNA derived from T cells, B-cell-depleted T cells, or PBMCs.

Original methodology: Amplification with reference gene primers provided the estimates of nucleated cell counts. Some clones are missing from TCRdb's copy, which holds only in-frame ones; the method was immunoSEQ multiplex PCR. That table supplies the V and J calls and clone size; D and trimming were determined from the DNA. The table lists over 100,000 clones, roughly 92% of them singletons. V lost 11 bases and J 0 bases, leaving 18 bases between the germline ends. The germline V gene has CDR1 SGHNT and CDR2 YENEEA. The CDR3 spans 15 residues. A Seattle source enrolled patients during active infection and followed them longitudinally.

The receptor was derived from a woman between 50 and 59 years old with COVID-19, enrolled during active disease. The sequenced sample consisted of peripheral blood. The chain combines TRBV11-3 with TRBJ2-3, with D perhaps matching TRBD2 (6 bases). CDR3 nucleotide sequence: TGTGCCTCCAGCTCTGGCGGGACTAGCACAGATACGCAGTATTTT. The encoded protein is CASSSGGTSTDTQYF.